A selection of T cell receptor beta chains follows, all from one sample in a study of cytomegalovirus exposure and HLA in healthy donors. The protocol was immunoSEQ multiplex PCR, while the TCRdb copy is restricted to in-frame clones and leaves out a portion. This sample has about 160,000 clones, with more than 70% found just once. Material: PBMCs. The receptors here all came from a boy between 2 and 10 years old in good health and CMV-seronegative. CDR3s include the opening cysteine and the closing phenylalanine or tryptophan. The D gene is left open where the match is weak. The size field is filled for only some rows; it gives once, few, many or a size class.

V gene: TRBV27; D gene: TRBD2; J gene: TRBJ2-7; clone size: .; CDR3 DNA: TGTGCCAGCTCATATAGCGGGAGGGCCTTAGGGGAGCAGTACTTC; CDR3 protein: CASSYSGRALGEQYF
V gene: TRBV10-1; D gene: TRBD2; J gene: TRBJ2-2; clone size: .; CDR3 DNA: TGCGCCAGCAGTGACGAGAGCGGGGGGGGCACCGGGGAGCTGTTTTTT; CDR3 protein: CASSDESGGGTGELFF
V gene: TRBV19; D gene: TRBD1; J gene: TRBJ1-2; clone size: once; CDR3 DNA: TGTGCCAGTAGTATAGGAAGGGGGCGGCGTGGCTACACCTTC; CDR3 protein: CASSIGRGRRGYTF
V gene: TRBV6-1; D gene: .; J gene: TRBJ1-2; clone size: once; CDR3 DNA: TGTGCCAGCATGACAGGCCTTAACTATGGCTACACCTTC; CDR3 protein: CASMTGLNYGYTF
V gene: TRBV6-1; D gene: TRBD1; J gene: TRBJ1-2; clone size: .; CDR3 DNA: TGTGCCAGCAGTGACCGGGACAGGGGTCTCTATGGCTACACCTTC; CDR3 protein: CASSDRDRGLYGYTF
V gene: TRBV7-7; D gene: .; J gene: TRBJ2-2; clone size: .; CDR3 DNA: TGTGCTAGCGGTACCGACAGGGTCACCGGGGAGCTGTTTTTT; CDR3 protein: CASGTDRVTGELFF
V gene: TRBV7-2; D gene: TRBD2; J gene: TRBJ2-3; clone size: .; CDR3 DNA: TGTGCCAGCAGCTTTCCCCTGTTTAGCGGGGGCACAGATACGCAGTATTTT; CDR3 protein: CASSFPLFSGGTDTQYF
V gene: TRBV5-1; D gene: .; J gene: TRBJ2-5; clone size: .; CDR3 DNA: TGCGCCAGCAGACCAGGGTTTACGGAGACCCAGTACTTC; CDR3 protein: CASRPGFTETQYF
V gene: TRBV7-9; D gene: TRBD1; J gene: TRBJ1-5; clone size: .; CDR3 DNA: TGTGCCAGCAGCCAGGGGACAGGGAGGGTCAATCAGCCCCAGCATTTT; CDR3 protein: CASSQGTGRVNQPQHF
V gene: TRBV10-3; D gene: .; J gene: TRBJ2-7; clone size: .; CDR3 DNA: TGTGCCATCAGTGAGGGACAGCTTTCCTACGAGCAGTACTTC; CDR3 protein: CAISEGQLSYEQYF
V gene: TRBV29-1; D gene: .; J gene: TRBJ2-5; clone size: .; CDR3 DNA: TGCAGCGTTGAGGGGCAGGGGATGTTAGAGACCCAGTACTTC; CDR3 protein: CSVEGQGMLETQYF
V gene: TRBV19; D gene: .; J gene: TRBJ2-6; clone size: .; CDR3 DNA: TGTGCCAGTAGTCCCACTAGCTCCGGGGCCAACGTCCTGACTTTC; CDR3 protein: CASSPTSSGANVLTF
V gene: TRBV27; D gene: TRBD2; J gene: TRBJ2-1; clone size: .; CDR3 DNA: TGTGCCAGCGGAGCGGGGATCTCCTACAATGAGCAGTTCTTC; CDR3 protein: CASGAGISYNEQFF
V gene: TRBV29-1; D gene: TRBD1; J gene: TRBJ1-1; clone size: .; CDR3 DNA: TGCAGCGTTGCAGCAGGGGGGCTTGAAGCTTTCTTT; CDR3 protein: CSVAAGGLEAFF
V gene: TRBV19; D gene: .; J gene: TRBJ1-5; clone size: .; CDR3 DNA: TGTGCCAGTAGTACGGACACGACCGTACCACGGAGTCCCCAGCATTTT; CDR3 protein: CASSTDTTVPRSPQHF
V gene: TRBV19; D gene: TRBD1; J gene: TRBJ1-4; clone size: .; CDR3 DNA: TGTGCCAGTACCCGGACAGGGACTGAAAAACTGTTTTTT; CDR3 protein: CASTRTGTEKLFF
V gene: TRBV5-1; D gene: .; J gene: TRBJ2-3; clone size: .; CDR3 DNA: TGCGCCAGCAGCTTGGGCTCGCGGGGTAGCACAGATACGCAGTATTTT; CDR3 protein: CASSLGSRGSTDTQYF
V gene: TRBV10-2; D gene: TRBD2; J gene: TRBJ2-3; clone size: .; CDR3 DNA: TGCGCCAGCATGGGTAGGAGCGGGAGTCCGGAGAATACAGATACGCAGTATTTT; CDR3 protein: CASMGRSGSPENTDTQYF
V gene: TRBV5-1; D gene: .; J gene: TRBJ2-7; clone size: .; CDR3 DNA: TGCGCCAGCAGCTTCGCAGGGCTCTACGAGCAGTACTTC; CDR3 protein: CASSFAGLYEQYF
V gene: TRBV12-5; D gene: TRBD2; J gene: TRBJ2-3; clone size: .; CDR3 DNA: TGTGCTAGTGGTTTGGGTAGCGGGGCCCCCACAGATACGCAGTATTTT; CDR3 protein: CASGLGSGAPTDTQYF
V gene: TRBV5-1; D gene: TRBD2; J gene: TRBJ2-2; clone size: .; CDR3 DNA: TGCGCCAGCAGCTTCGGGAGGGGCACCGGGGAGCTGTTTTTT; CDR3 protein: CASSFGRGTGELFF
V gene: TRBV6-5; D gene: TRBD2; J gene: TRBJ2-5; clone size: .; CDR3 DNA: TGTGCCAGCAGTTACCTAGCGGGAGGCGGAGAGACCCAGTACTTC; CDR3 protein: CASSYLAGGGETQYF
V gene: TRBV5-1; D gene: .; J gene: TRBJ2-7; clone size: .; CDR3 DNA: TGCGCCAGCAGCCCACCGGGATTGACCTACGAGCAGTACTTC; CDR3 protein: CASSPPGLTYEQYF
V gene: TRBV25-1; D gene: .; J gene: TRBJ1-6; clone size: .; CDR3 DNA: TGTGCCAGCAGTGAATATTCGGATTCACCCCTCCACTTT; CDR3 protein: CASSEYSDSPLHF
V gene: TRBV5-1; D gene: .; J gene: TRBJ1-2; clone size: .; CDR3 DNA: TGCGCCAGCAGCAAGACCTCTGTGGGCAGCTACTATGGCTACACCTTC; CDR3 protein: CASSKTSVGSYYGYTF
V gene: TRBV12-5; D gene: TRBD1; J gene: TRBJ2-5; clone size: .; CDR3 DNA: TGTGCTAGTGGTTTTTCTGACTCGCCCGGGACAGGTTGGGAGACCCAGTACTTC; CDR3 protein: CASGFSDSPGTGWETQYF
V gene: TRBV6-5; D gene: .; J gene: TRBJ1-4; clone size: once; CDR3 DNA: TGTGCCAGCAGTGCTAACAGGGAAAAACTGTTTTTT; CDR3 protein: CASSANREKLFF
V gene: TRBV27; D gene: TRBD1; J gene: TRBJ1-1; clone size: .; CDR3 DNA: TGTGCCAGCACCCCCAGGACAGGGCAAGCTTTCTTT; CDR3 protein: CASTPRTGQAFF
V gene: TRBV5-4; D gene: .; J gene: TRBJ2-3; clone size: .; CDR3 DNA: TGTGCCAGCAGCTTGGATCTCGGAGAATTCACAGATACGCAGTATTTT; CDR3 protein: CASSLDLGEFTDTQYF
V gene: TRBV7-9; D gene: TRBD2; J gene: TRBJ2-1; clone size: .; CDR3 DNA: TGTGCCAGCAGCTTAGGAAGCGGGAGAGGTTCGAATGAGCAGTTCTTC; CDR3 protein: CASSLGSGRGSNEQFF
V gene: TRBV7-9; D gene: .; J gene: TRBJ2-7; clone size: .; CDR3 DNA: TGTGCCAGCAGCTTAGGAGCACCCCGTTCCTACGAGCAGTACTTC; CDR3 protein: CASSLGAPRSYEQYF
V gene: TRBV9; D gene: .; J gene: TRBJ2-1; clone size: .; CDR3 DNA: TGTGCCAGCAGCGTAGAAGTGCTCAGTGAGCAGTTCTTC; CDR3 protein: CASSVEVLSEQFF
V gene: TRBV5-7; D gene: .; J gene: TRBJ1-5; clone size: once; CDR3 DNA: TGTGCCAGCAGCTCCTACCGTGCCGCCCCGGGAGGTAGCAATCAGCCCCAGCATTTT; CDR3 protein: CASSSYRAAPGGSNQPQHF
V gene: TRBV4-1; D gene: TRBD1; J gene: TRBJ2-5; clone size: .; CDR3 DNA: TGCGCCAGCAGCCAAGCGAGTCCCAGGGGGCTAGAGACCCAGTACTTC; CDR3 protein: CASSQASPRGLETQYF
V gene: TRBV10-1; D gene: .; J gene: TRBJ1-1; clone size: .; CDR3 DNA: TGCGCCAGCAGTGAGTACGGGGGGAACACTGAAGCTTTCTTT; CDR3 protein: CASSEYGGNTEAFF
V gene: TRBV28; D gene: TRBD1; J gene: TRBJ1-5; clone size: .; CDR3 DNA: TGTGCCAGCAGTACTGGGACAGCCGACCCTTGGGGATGGTCCCAGCATTTT; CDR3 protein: CASSTGTADPWGWSQHF
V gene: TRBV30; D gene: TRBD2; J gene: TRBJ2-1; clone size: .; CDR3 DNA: TGTGCCTGGAGTCTGGGACTAGCGGGGAGTCCGTTCTTC; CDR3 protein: CAWSLGLAGSPFF
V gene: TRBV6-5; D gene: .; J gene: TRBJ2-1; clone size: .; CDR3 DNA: TGTGCCAGCAGTTACTCCCCTCGGGATGAGCAGTTCTTC; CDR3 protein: CASSYSPRDEQFF
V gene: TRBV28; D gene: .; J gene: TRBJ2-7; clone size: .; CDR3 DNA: TGTGCCAGCAGTACCCAGGGTTGGCGAGCGTCCTCCTACGAGCAGTACTTC; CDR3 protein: CASSTQGWRASSYEQYF
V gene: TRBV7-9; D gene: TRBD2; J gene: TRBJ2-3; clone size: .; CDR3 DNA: TGTGCCAGCAGCTTATTGCTAGCGGGAGTCCCAGATACGCAGTATTTT; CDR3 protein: CASSLLLAGVPDTQYF
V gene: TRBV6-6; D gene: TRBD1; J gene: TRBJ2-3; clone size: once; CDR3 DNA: TGTGCCAGCAGCCGAAACAGGGGTAGCACAGATACGCAGTATTTT; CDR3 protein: CASSRNRGSTDTQYF
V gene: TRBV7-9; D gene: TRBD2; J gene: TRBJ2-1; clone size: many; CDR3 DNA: TGTGCCAGCAGCCGAACGACTAGCGGGAGTAATGAGCAGTTCTTC; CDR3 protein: CASSRTTSGSNEQFF
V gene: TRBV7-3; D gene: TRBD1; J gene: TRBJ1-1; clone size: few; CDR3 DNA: TGTGCCAGCAGCTTACAGGGGGGTGACACTGAAGCTTTCTTT; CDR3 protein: CASSLQGGDTEAFF
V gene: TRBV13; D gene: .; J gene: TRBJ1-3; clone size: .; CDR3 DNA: TGTGCCAGCAGCTCGGACAGTGGGAGAGTCGAAAACACCATATATTTT; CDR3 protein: CASSSDSGRVENTIYF
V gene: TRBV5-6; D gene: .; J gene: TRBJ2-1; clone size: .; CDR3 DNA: TGTGCCAGCAGCTTGGCCGTGGTAGTAGACTCCTACAATGAGCAGTTCTTC; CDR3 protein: CASSLAVVVDSYNEQFF